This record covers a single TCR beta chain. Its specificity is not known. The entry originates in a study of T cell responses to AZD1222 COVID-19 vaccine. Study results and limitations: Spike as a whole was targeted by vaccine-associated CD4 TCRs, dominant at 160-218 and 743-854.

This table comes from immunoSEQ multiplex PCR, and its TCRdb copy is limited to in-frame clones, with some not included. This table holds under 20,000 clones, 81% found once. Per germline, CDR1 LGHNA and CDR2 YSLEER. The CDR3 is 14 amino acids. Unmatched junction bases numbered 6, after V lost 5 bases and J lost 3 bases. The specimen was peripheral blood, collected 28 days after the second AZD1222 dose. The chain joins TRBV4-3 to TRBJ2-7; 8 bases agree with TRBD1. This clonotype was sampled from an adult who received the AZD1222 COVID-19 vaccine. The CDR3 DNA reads TGCGCCAGCAGCACCGGGACAGGCTACTACGAGCAGTACTTC. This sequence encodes CASSTGTGYYEQYF.